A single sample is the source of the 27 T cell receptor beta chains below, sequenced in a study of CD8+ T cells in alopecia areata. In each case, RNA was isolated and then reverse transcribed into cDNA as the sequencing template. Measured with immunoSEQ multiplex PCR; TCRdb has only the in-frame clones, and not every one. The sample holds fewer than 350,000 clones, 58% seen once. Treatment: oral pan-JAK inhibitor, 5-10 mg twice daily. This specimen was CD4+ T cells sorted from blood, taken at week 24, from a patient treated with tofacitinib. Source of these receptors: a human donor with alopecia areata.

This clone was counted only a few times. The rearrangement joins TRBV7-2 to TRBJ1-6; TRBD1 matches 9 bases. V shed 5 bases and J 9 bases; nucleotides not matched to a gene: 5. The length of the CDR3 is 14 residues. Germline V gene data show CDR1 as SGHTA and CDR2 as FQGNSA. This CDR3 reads CASSQGQGSSPLHF. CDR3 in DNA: TGTGCCAGCAGCCAGGGACAGGGAAGTTCACCCCTCCACTTT.

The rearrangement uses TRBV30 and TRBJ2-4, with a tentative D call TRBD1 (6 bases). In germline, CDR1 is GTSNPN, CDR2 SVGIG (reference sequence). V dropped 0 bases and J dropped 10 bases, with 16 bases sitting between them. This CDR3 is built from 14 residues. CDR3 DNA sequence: TGTGCCTGGAGTGTCCGGTTAGACAGGACGATTCAGTACTTC. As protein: CAWSVRLDRTIQYF.

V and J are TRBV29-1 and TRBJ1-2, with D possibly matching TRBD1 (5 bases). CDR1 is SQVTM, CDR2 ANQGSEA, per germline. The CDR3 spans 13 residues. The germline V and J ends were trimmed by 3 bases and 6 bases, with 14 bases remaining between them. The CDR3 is CSVDGLPGNGYTF. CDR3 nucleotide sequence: TGCAGCGTTGACGGTCTGCCAGGGAATGGCTACACCTTC.

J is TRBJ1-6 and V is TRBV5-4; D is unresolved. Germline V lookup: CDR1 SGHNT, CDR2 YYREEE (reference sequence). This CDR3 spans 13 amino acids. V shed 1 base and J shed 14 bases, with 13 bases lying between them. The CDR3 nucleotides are TGTGCCAGCAGCTTGCCGGACGGGTCATCCCTCCACTTT. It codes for CASSLPDGSSLHF.

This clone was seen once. The CDR3 DNA follows: TGTGCCAGCAGGCAAGGGGGGGACCGCACTGAAGCTTTCTTT. This translates into CASRQGGDRTEAFF. The chain joins TRBV5-4 to TRBJ1-1; a possible D gene is TRBD1 (6 bases). There are 14 residues in the CDR3. Germline V gene lookup returns CDR1 SGHNT and CDR2 YYREEE (reference sequence). Between the trimmed V and J ends, which lost 5 bases and 4 bases, there was a span of 15 bases.

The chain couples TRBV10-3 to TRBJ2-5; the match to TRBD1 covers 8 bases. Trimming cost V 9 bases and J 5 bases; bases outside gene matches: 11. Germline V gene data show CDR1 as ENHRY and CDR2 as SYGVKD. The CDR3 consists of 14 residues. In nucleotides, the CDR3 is TGTGCCATACGGCCGGGACAGGCGGGCGAGACCCAGTACTTC. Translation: CAIRPGQAGETQYF.

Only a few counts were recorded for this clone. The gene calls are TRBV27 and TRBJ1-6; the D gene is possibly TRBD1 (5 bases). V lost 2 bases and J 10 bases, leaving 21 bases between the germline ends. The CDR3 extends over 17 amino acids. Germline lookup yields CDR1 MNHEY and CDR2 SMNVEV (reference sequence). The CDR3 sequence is CASSLLLTGGILSPLHF. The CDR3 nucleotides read TGTGCCAGCAGTTTACTACTTACGGGGGGAATCCTCTCACCCCTCCACTTT.

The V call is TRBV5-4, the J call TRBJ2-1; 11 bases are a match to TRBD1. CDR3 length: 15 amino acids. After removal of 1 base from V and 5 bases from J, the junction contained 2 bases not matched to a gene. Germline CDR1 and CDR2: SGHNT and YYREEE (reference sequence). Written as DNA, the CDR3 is TGTGCCAGCAGCTTGTCGGGACAGGGGGACAATGAGCAGTTCTTC. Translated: CASSLSGQGDNEQFF.

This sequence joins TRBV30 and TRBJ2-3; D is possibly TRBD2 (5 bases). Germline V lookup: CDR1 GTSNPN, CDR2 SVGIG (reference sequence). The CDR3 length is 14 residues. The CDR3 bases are TGTGGAGCTGGCCGAGACGGGGTAACAGATACGCAGTATTTT. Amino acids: CGAGRDGVTDTQYF.

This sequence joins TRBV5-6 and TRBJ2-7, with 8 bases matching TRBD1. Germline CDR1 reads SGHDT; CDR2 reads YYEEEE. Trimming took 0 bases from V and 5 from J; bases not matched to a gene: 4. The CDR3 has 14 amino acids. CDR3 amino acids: CASSLDDRGNEQYF. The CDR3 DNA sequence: TGTGCCAGCAGCTTGGACGACAGGGGAAACGAGCAGTACTTC.

The CDR3: CATSRAVGDLNYGYTF. CDR3 nucleotides: TGTGCCACCAGCAGAGCGGTGGGGGACCTTAACTATGGCTACACCTTC. The chain has TRBV15 and TRBJ1-2, with a possible D match to TRBD1 (5 bases). The CDR3 is made up of 16 amino acids. Germline CDR1 LNHNV, CDR2 YYDKDF (reference sequence). Between the trimmed V and J ends, which lost 1 base and 1 base, there was a span of 13 bases.

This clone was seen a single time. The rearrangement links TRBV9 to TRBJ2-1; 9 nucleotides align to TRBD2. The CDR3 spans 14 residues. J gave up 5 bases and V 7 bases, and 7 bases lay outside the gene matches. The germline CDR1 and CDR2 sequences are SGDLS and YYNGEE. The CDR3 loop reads CASGSGGLDNEQFF. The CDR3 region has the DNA TGTGCCAGCGGTAGCGGGGGTTTGGACAATGAGCAGTTCTTC.

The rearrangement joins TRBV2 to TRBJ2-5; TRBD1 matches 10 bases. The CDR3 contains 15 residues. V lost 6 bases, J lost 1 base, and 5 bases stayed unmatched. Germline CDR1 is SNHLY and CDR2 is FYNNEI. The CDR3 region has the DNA TGTGCCAGCAGCAGACAGGGGGCCTCCCAAGAGACCCAGTACTTC. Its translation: CASSRQGASQETQYF.

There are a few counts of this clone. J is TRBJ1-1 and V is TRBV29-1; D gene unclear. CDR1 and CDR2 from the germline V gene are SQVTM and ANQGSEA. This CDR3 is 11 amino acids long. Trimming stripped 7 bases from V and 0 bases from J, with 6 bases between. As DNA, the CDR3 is TGCAGCGCTATGGTGAACACTGAAGCTTTCTTT. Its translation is CSAMVNTEAFF.

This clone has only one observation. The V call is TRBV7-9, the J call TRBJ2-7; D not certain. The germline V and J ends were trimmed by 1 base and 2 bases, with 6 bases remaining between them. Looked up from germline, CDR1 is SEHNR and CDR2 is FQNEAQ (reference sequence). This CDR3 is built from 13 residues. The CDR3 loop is CASSLGRAYEQYF. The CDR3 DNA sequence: TGTGCCAGCAGCTTAGGACGGGCCTACGAGCAGTACTTC.

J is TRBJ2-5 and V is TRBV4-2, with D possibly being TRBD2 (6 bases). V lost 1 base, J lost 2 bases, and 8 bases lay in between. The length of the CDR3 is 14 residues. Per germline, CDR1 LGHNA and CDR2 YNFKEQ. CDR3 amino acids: CASSQVGGQETQYF. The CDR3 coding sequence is TGTGCCAGCAGCCAAGTGGGGGGTCAAGAGACCCAGTACTTC.

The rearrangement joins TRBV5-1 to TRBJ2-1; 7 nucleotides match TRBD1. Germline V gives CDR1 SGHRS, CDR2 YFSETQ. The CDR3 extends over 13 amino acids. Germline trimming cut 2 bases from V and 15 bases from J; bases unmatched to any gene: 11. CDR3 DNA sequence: TGCGCCAGCAGCTTAGGGGGCGTACAGAACCTGTTCTTC. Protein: CASSLGGVQNLFF.

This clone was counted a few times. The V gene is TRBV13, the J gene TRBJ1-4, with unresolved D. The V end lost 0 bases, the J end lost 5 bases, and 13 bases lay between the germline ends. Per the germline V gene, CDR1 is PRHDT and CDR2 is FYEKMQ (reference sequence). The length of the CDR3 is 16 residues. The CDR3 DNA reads TGTGCCAGCAGCTTAGGCCCTGGACGGCCAAATGAAAAACTGTTTTTT. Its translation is CASSLGPGRPNEKLFF.

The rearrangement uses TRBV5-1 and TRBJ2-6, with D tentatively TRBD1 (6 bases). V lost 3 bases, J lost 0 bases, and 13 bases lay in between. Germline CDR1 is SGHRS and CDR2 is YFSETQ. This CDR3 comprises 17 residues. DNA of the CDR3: TGCGCCAGCAGCTGGCTGACAGGACTCTCTGGGGCCAACGTCCTGACTTTC. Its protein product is CASSWLTGLSGANVLTF.

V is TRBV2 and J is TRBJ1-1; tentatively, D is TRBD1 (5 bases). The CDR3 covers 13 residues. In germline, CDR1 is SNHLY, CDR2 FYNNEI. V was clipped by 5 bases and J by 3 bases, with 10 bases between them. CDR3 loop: CASSLQGHTEAFF. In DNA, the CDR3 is TGTGCCAGCAGTTTGCAGGGCCACACTGAAGCTTTCTTT.

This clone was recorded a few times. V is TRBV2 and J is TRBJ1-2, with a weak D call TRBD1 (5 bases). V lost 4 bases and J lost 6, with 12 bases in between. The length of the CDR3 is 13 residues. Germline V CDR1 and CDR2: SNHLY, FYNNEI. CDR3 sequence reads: CASSAETVDGYTF. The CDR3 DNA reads TGTGCCAGCAGTGCCGAGACAGTAGATGGCTACACCTTC.

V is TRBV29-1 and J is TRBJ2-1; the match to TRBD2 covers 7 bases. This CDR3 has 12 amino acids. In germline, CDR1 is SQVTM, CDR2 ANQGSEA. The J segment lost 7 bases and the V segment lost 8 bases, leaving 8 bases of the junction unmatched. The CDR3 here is CSLSGTTNEQFF. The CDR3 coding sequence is TGCAGCTTGTCCGGGACTACGAATGAGCAGTTCTTC.

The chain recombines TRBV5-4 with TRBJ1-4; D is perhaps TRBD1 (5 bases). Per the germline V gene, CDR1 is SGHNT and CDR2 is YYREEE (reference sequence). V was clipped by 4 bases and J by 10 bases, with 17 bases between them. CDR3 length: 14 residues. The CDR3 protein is CASSIGTDRRKLFF. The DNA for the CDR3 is TGTGCCAGCAGCATCGGGACGGATCGTCGAAAACTGTTTTTT. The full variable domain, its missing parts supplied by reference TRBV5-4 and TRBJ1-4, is ETGVTQSPTHLIKTRGQQVTLRCSSQSGHNTVSWYQQALGQGPQFIFQYYREEENGRGNFPPRFSGLQFPNYSSELNVNALELDDSALYLCASSIGTDRRKLFFGSGTQLSVL.

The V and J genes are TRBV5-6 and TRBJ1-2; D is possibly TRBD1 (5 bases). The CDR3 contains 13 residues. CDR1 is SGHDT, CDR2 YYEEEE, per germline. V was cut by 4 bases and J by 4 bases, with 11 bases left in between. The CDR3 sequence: CASSPGRSYGYTF. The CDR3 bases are TGTGCCAGCAGCCCGGGACGGAGCTATGGCTACACCTTC.

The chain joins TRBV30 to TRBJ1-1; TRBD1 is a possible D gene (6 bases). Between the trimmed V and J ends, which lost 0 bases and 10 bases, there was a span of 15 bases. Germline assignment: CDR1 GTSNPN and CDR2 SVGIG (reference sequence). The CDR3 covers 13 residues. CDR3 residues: CAWSVQWGGGAFF. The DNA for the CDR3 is TGTGCCTGGAGTGTACAATGGGGAGGGGGAGCTTTCTTT.

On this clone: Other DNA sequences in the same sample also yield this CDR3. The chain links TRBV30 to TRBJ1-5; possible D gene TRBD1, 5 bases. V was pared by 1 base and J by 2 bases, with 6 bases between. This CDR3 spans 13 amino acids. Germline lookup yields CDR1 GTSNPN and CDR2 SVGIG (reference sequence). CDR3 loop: CAWSGGGNQPQHF. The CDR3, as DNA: TGTGCCTGGAGTGGGGGGGGCAATCAGCCCCAGCATTTT.

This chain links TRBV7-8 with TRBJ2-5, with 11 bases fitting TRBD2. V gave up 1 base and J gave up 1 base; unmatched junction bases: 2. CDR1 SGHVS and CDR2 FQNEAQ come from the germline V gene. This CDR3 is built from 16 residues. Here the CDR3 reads CASSLGGLAAQETQYF. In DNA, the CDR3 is TGTGCCAGCAGCTTAGGGGGACTAGCGGCCCAAGAGACCCAGTACTTC.